These 24 T cell receptor beta chains originate from one sample sequenced in a study of T cell changes during pregnancy in multiple sclerosis. TCRdb's table, derived via immunoSEQ multiplex PCR, lists solely in-frame clones and lacks some. The sample consists of more than 15,000 clones, 84% of them appearing once. The starting material was CD8+ T cells from peripheral blood mononuclear cells, obtained in the second trimester of pregnancy. The receptors were sampled from a female donor in good health, enrolled as a control in a pregnancy study.

This clone is large (0.1 to 1%). The J gene is TRBJ1-1, the V gene TRBV2; a weak D match, TRBD1 (6 bases). Per germline, CDR1 SNHLY and CDR2 FYNNEI. Trimming stripped 3 bases from V and 4 bases from J, with 18 bases between. CDR3 length: 16 residues. The DNA of the CDR3 is TGTGCCAGCAGTGATTCACGTTGGCAGGGGATCACTGAAGCTTTCTTT. This translates into CASSDSRWQGITEAFF.

A single count supports this clone. J is TRBJ2-3 and V is TRBV5-4; D is perhaps TRBD1 (5 bases). The CDR3 runs to 13 residues. Deletions cut 1 base from V and 4 bases from J, with 7 bases between. Germline assignment: CDR1 SGHNT and CDR2 YYREEE (reference sequence). CDR3 coding DNA: TGTGCCAGCAGCTTGTCCAGGGCAGATACGCAGTATTTT. It is translated as CASSLSRADTQYF.

The chain recombines TRBV7-3 with TRBJ1-2, with 7 bases fitting TRBD1. V gave up 8 bases and J gave up 3 bases; unmatched junction bases: 9. Germline lookup yields CDR1 SGHTA and CDR2 FQGTGA. This CDR3 spans 14 amino acids. CDR3 DNA: TGTGCCAGCTCTACGACAGGGTCTGACTATGGCTACACCTTC. Protein sequence: CASSTTGSDYGYTF.

The CDR3 DNA sequence: TGCGCCAGCAGCCCCGGACAGGGGTTTCCCTACATGAACACTGAAGCTTTCTTT. Translation: CASSPGQGFPYMNTEAFF. The J gene is TRBJ1-1, the V gene TRBV4-3; 9 bases line up with TRBD1. The V gene's germline CDR1 is LGHNA and CDR2 YSLEER. This CDR3 comprises 18 residues. The V segment lost 4 bases and the J segment 0 bases; nucleotides outside the gene matches: 12.

The V gene is TRBV28, the J gene TRBJ2-5; 9 bases fit TRBD1. The germline V gene encodes CDR1 MDHEN and CDR2 SYDVKM. V shed 5 bases, J shed 5 bases, and the junction held 9 bases outside the gene matches. The CDR3 has 15 residues. CDR3: CASSATDRGRETQYF. Written as DNA, the CDR3 is TGTGCCAGCAGTGCAACCGACAGGGGGAGGGAGACCCAGTACTTC.

V usage is TRBV4-3 and J usage is TRBJ1-1; 8 nucleotides line up with TRBD1. The V segment lost 1 base and the J segment 6 bases; nucleotides outside the gene matches: 10. Germline-derived CDR1 and CDR2 are LGHNA and YSLEER. There are 16 residues in the CDR3. The CDR3 coding sequence is TGCGCCAGCAGCCAAGCACGCAGGGGGCGCGGCGCTGAAGCTTTCTTT. This encodes CASSQARRGRGAEAFF.

The chain is built from TRBV7-9 and TRBJ1-2; D is unresolved. CDR1 SEHNR and CDR2 FQNEAQ come from the germline V gene (reference sequence). The CDR3 loop spans 11 amino acids. V lost 5 bases, J lost 4 bases, and 5 bases lay in between. This CDR3 reads CASSPSYGYTF. CDR3 DNA: TGTGCCAGCAGCCCCTCCTATGGCTACACCTTC.

V usage is TRBV5-6 and J usage is TRBJ2-4; D not resolved. V was trimmed by 2 bases and J by 0 bases, leaving 15 bases between them. Germline lookup yields CDR1 SGHDT and CDR2 YYEEEE. This CDR3 has 17 amino acids. In nucleotides, the CDR3 is TGTGCCAGCAGCTTCAGTTCCGAGGTGAGAGCCAAAAACATTCAGTACTTC. Protein product: CASSFSSEVRAKNIQYF.

The CDR3 loop is CASSWDTGSGYTF. The DNA of the CDR3 is TGTGCCAGCAGCTGGGACACCGGATCCGGCTACACCTTC. The V and J genes are TRBV5-5 and TRBJ1-2; D may be TRBD1 (6 bases). Germline lookup yields CDR1 SGHKS and CDR2 YYEKEE (reference sequence). The germline V and J ends were trimmed by 3 bases and 8 bases, with 14 bases remaining between them. The CDR3 totals 13 residues.

This clone was detected once. The chain is built from TRBV27 and TRBJ2-2; tentatively, D is TRBD2 (7 bases). V gave up 6 bases and J gave up 6 bases, with 14 bases separating them. The CDR3 covers 14 residues. CDR1 is MNHEY, CDR2 SMNVEV, per germline (reference sequence). In DNA, the CDR3 is TGTGCCAGCAGCATCCCGGGGGGCGCCGGGGAGCTGTTTTTT. Its translation is CASSIPGGAGELFF.

The chain employs TRBV27 and TRBJ1-5; no clear D. The CDR3 extends over 14 amino acids. Germline lookup yields CDR1 MNHEY and CDR2 SMNVEV (reference sequence). Trimming shortened V by 10 bases and J by 5 bases, and 18 bases separated the two germline ends. CDR3 amino acids: CANTVPSVDQPQHF. The CDR3 DNA reads as TGTGCCAACACAGTGCCGTCAGTCGATCAGCCCCAGCATTTT.

The rearrangement joins TRBV6-5 to TRBJ1-6; no firm D call. Trimming shortened V by 9 bases and J by 7 bases, and 10 bases separated the two germline ends. The CDR3 has 12 amino acids. Germline V gene data show CDR1 as MNHEY and CDR2 as SVGAGI. CDR3 loop: CARHERNSPLHF. The CDR3 nucleotides are TGTGCCAGACATGAGAGGAATTCACCCCTCCACTTT.

The table lists this clone with a few counts. The chain links TRBV7-3 to TRBJ1-2; possible D gene TRBD1, 5 bases. CDR1 and CDR2 from the germline V gene are SGHTA and FQGTGA. The V gene lost 5 bases and the J gene lost 7 bases, with 23 bases spanning the gap. This CDR3 has 16 residues. DNA of the CDR3: TGTGCCAGCAGCCCTACGCCGACAGTATCCCAAACTGGCTACACCTTC. Amino acids: CASSPTPTVSQTGYTF.

The J gene is TRBJ2-5, the V gene TRBV4-1, with D possibly being TRBD1 (5 bases). The germline V gene encodes CDR1 MGHRA and CDR2 YSYEKL. Between the trimmed V and J ends, which lost 0 bases and 1 base, there was a span of 18 bases. This CDR3 region has 18 residues. CDR3 nucleotide sequence: TGCGCCAGCAGCCAAGATGGGGCGGCCCCGTACTTCCAAGAGACCCAGTACTTC. This sequence encodes CASSQDGAAPYFQETQYF.

J is TRBJ1-1 and V is TRBV7-2; D remains unclear. The V end was cut by 4 bases, the J end by 0 bases, with 15 bases between. Per the germline V gene, CDR1 is SGHTA and CDR2 is FQGNSA. The CDR3 has 16 amino acids. In DNA, the CDR3 is TGTGCCAGCAGCTACCGGACGGACTGGATGAACACTGAAGCTTTCTTT. It is translated as CASSYRTDWMNTEAFF.

J is TRBJ1-2 and V is TRBV7-3; D gene uncertain. Germline CDR1 is SGHTA and CDR2 is FQGTGA. V shed 5 bases and J shed 1 base, with 17 bases lying between them. The CDR3 runs to 16 residues. In DNA form, the CDR3 reads TGTGCCAGCAGCCCGTTGAGGGAGTGGGGTAACTATGGCTACACCTTC. Its translation is CASSPLREWGNYGYTF.

The chain uses TRBV20-1 and TRBJ1-1; D is uncertain. V lost 6 bases, J lost 8 bases, and 13 bases lay in between. Per germline, CDR1 DFQATT and CDR2 SNEGSKA (reference sequence). The CDR3 loop spans 11 amino acids. The CDR3 is CSALAWGEAFF. The CDR3 DNA follows: TGCAGTGCCCTAGCCTGGGGAGAAGCTTTCTTT.

The chain is built from TRBV13 and TRBJ2-7; TRBD2 agrees at 9 bases. This CDR3 contains 17 residues. The ends lost 5 bases at V and 0 bases at J; junction bases unmatched: 11. CDR1 and CDR2 (germline): PRHDT, FYEKMQ (reference sequence). The CDR3 DNA is TGTGCCAGCAGCCCTTCCCGGGCGGGGGGGAGCTCCTACGAGCAGTACTTC. It codes for CASSPSRAGGSSYEQYF.

This clone showed up just once. This chain uses TRBV7-9 with TRBJ1-5; D call uncertain. Looked up from germline, CDR1 is SEHNR and CDR2 is FQNEAQ (reference sequence). The CDR3 totals 12 residues. V lost 1 base and J 4 bases, leaving 2 bases between the germline ends. CDR3 sequence (DNA): TGTGCCAGCAGCTTAGTAAATCAGCCCCAGCATTTT. Its protein is CASSLVNQPQHF.

This clone was seen a single time. The chain employs TRBV15 and TRBJ2-1, with D tentatively TRBD1 (6 bases). Per germline, CDR1 LNHNV and CDR2 YYDKDF (reference sequence). The length of the CDR3 is 12 residues. Trimming left V 3 bases short and J 6 bases short, with 6 bases between. CDR3: CATSRDSNEQFF. The CDR3 DNA reads as TGTGCCACCAGCAGGGACAGCAATGAGCAGTTCTTC.

This clone was observed once. V usage is TRBV5-6 and J usage is TRBJ2-5, with D possibly being TRBD2 (6 bases). Trimming cost V 0 bases and J 5 bases, with 11 bases left between them. The CDR3 has 14 amino acids. Germline V gene sequence: CDR1 SGHDT, CDR2 YYEEEE. This chain's CDR3 is CASSLAGVTETQYF. The CDR3 bases are TGTGCCAGCAGCTTGGCGGGGGTGACGGAGACCCAGTACTTC.

CDR3 residues: CAYRGGGYTF. DNA for the CDR3: TGTGCCTACAGGGGTGGAGGCTACACCTTC. The genes are TRBV30 and TRBJ1-2; 7 bases are a match to TRBD1. The CDR3 is made up of 10 amino acids. The junction had 4 bases not matched to a gene; V was cut back by 7 bases and J by 8 bases. Germline CDR1 is GTSNPN and CDR2 is SVGIG (reference sequence).

The chain employs TRBV5-6 and TRBJ2-7; TRBD2 matches at 8 bases. The CDR3 consists of 16 residues. V lost 0 bases, J lost 3 bases, and 8 bases stayed unmatched. Germline V gives CDR1 SGHDT, CDR2 YYEEEE. The CDR3 DNA reads as TGTGCCAGCAGCTTGGCATTGCGGGGGGAACTCTACGAGCAGTACTTC. It translates to CASSLALRGELYEQYF.

This chain links TRBV6-4 with TRBJ2-2; tentative D call: TRBD1 (6 bases). Germline V gene lookup returns CDR1 MRHNA and CDR2 SNTAGT. Deletions cut 4 bases from V and 3 bases from J, with 9 bases between. CDR3 length: 14 amino acids. The DNA of the CDR3 is TGTGCCAGCAGTGGCAGGGGCGACACCGGGGAGCTGTTTTTT. Protein: CASSGRGDTGELFF.